This TCR beta chain is from a study of blood T cells in healthy people across ages (dated by TCRdb to about 2015). Study-wide context: In model experiments, template switching captured about one uniquely barcoded TCR beta cDNA molecule for every two T cells. To track age-related changes in TCR beta repertoire diversity, the study relied on deep sequencing normalized with unique cDNA molecular identifiers. Donors were grouped into four age groups: young (average approximately 15 years), middle-aged (about 38), aged (approximately 67) and long-lived (around 82). Donors of different ages were randomly distributed across sequencing lanes to avoid experimental bias. The study analyzed two additional independent replicas of 1 million unique cDNA reads from the same blood draw for two donors, one aged 18 to 30 and one aged 80 or older.

Details on this clonotype: It lacks a known antigen. No base quality information exists; no much larger clone differs at one position.

Beyond this particular receptor, the publication reports: Compared with the aged group, more naive CD4+ T cells, fewer expanded clones and increased TCR diversity were shown by the long-lived group, suggesting age selection. Donor CMV infection status was unknown, potentially confounding age-related changes in expanded clonotypes. Estimates of total diversity based on one million sequenced T cells were regarded as lower bounds and as underestimates. There was a strong correlation between observed TCR beta diversity and the percentage of naive T cells measured by flow cytometry. As age increased, observed TCR beta diversity per million T cells dropped in a roughly linear way, and a significant reduction was already evident by age around 41. Conclusive comparison of naive and antigen-experienced compartments was prevented by the profiling of bulk unsorted PBMCs.

The library relied on 5' RACE. These reads were obtained on an Illumina HiSeq 2500. The second PCR ran for roughly 6 to 11 cycles and used a J-beta primer mix along with a sample-barcoded 5' primer. A template-switch 5' adaptor carrying 12 random nucleotides introduced a unique molecular identifier onto each TCR beta cDNA molecule. Each sample yielded at least 2.5 million CDR3-containing paired-end reads. First-strand cDNA was synthesized from all RNA with the Mint cDNA synthesis kit, primed by a TRBC-specific oligonucleotide. All cDNA was treated with uracil-DNA glycosylase and then went through a first 18-cycle PCR with the universal primers M1SS and BC2_uni_R. For the original study's pipeline: Each sample was normalized by randomly selecting 1 million high-quality reads, each carrying a distinct molecular identifier. Instead of being binned into consensus sequences, reads with shared molecular identifiers were discarded. MiTCR, run with a Q25 quality threshold and the strictest error-elimination algorithm, handled CDR3 identification, clonotype clustering and error correction. A nonparametric unseen species model with Euler transformation was used to estimate lower-bound total TCR beta diversity. TCRdb reprocessing: public reads trimmed at Q25 with fastp, clones called with MiXCR, in-frame beta chains kept. Identical CDR3 protein sequences are pooled into one entry, listed with their most common genes and DNA. TCRdb's processing, not the study's, gives the V and J calls here. Within this sample are 1.6 million or so distinct CDR3 sequences, with about 31% of them counted one time only. Approximately 10% of the sample lies in the top ten.

Donors were under 40 systemically healthy Caucasian individuals from Russia aged 6 to 90 years. Each donor gave about 10 milliliters of peripheral blood, drawn into EDTA-treated Vacutainer tubes. PBMCs were isolated by Ficoll-Paque density-gradient centrifugation, with at least 6 million obtained per sample. Trizol reagent was used to extract total RNA from PBMCs, with at least 5.5 micrograms per sample. For every donor, flow cytometry on a PBMC aliquot measured the percentage of naive CD45RAhigh/CD27high T cells. The sequence derives from a woman in her twenties or thirties in good health. Material: blood.

The CDR3 protein is CASSYQGGGNQPQHF. The nucleotide sequence is TGTGCCAGCAGTTACCAAGGAGGGGGGAATCAGCCCCAGCATTTT. The sequence links TRBV6-6 to TRBJ1-5, and TRBD1 may be the D gene, going by 6 matching bases. V and J are truncated by 2 bases and 4 bases respectively, leaving an intervening sequence of 12 bases. Per the germline V gene (reference sequence), MNHNY is the CDR1 and SVGAGI is the CDR2. Including the terminal cysteine and phenylalanine, the CDR3 comprises 15 residues. Of all the DNA, just the CDR3 is kept, 45 bases in frame from base 1.